This T cell receptor (beta chain) came from a study of beta chain features in type 1 diabetes. Broader study findings: Significant though moderate, a shortening of TCRB CDR3s appeared in all four CD4+ subsets of Type 1 diabetes patients.

Expressed TCRB transcripts were sequenced, since all the RNA that had been isolated was reverse transcribed. Data came from immunoSEQ multiplex PCR; TCRdb stores just in-frame clones and leaves some out. Altogether some 120,000 clones are present, 17% being singletons, with the ten largest covering around 2.7%. This clone was found a few times. What it recognizes is unknown. CDR1 is SGDLS, CDR2 YYNGEE, per germline. CDR3 size: 14 residues. After removal of 3 bases from V and 4 bases from J, the junction contained 3 bases not matched to a gene. Sequenced sample: central memory CD4+ T cells from blood. The chain has TRBV9 and TRBJ1-3; TRBD1 matches at 8 bases. This receptor was identified in a man aged 18 to 30 with type 1 diabetes. The CDR3 sequence is CASSGQGLGNTIYF. The CDR3 DNA sequence: TGTGCCAGCAGCGGACAGGGGTTGGGAAACACCATATATTTT.